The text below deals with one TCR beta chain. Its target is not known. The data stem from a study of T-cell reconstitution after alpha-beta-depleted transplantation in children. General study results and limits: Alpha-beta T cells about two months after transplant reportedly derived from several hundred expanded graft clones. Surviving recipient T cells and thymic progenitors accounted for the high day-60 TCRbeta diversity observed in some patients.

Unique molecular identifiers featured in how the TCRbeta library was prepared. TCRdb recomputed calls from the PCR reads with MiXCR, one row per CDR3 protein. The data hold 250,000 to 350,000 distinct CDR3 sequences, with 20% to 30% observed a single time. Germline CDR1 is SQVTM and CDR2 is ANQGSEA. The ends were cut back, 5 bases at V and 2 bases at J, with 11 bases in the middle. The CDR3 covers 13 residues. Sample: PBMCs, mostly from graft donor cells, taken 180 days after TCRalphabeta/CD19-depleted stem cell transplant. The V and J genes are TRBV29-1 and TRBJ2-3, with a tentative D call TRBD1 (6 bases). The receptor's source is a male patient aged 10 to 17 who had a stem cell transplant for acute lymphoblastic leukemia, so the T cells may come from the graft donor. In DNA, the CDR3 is TGCAGCGTTATCTCAGGGGACACAGATACGCAGTATTTT. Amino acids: CSVISGDTDTQYF.